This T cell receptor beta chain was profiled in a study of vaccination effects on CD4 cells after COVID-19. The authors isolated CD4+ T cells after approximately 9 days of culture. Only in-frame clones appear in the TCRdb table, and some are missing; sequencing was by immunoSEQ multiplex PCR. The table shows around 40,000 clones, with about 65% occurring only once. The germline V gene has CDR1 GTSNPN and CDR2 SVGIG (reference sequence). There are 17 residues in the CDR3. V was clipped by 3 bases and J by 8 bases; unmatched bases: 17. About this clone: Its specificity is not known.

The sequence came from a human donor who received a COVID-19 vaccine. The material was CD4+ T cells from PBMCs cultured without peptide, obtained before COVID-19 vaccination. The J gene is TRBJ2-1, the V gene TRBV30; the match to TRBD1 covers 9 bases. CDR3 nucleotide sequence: TGTGCCTGGAGAGATCGCACCGGGACAGGGAGGGATTATGAGCAGTTCTTC. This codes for CAWRDRTGTGRDYEQFF.